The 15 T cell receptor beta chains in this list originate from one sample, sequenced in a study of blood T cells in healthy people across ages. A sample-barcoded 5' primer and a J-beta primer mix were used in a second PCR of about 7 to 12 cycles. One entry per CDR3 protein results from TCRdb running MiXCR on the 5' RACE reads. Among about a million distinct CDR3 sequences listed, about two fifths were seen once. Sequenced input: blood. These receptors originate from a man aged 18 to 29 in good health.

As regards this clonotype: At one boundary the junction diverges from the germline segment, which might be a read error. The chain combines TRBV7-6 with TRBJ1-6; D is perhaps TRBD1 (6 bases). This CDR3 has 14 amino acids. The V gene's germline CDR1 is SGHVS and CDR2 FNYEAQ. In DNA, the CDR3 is TGTGCCAGCAGCCCAACAGGGTATAATTCACTCCTCCACTTT. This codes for CASSPTGYNSLLHF.

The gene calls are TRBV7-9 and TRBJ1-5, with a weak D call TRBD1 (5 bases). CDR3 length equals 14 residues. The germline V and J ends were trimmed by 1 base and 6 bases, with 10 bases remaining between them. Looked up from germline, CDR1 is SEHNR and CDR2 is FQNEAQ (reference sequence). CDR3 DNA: TGTGCCAGCAGCTTAGGAGGGGTGTCTCAGCCCCAGCATTTT. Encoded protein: CASSLGGVSQPQHF.

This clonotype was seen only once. The CDR3 nucleotides are TGTGCCAGCGGCCTTGGGGGGCCAGGGACTGAAGCTTTCTTT. It codes for CASGLGGPGTEAFF. The J gene is TRBJ1-1, the V gene TRBV6-1, with a tentative D call TRBD1 (6 bases). V lost 8 bases and J lost 5, with 18 bases in between. Germline V gives CDR1 MNHNS, CDR2 SASEGT. This CDR3 comprises 14 residues.

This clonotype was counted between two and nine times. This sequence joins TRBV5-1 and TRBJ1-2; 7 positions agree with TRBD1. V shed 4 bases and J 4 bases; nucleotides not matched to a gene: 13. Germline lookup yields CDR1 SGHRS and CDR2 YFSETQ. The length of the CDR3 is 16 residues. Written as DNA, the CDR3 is TGCGCCAGCAGCATATCTACGGGACAGCCCTTCTATGGCTACACCTTC. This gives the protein CASSISTGQPFYGYTF.

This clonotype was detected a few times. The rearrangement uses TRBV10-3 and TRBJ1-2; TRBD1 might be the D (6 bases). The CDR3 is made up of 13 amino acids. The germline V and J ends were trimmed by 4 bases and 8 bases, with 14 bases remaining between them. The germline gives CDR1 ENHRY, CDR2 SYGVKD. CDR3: CAISAPDSLGYTF. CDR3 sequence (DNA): TGTGCCATCAGTGCCCCGGACAGTCTGGGCTACACCTTC.

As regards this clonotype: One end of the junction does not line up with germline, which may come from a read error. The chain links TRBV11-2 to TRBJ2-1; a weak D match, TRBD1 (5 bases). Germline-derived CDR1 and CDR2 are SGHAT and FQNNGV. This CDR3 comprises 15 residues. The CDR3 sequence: CAGSLIPDSNNEQFF. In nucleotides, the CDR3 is TGTGCCGGCAGCTTGATCCCCGACAGCAACAATGAGCAGTTCTTC.

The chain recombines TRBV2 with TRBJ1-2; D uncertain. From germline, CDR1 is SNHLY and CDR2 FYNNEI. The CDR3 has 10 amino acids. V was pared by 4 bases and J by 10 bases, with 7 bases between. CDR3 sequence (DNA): TGTGCCAGCAGTGGAGCCCTCTACACCTTC. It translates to CASSGALYTF. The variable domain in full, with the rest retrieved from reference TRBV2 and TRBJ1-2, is EPEVTQTPSHQVTQMGQEVILRCVPISNHLYFYWYRQILGQKVEFLVSFYNNEISEKSEIFDDQFSVERPDGSNFTLKIRSTKLEDSAMYFCASSGALYTFGSGTRLTVV.

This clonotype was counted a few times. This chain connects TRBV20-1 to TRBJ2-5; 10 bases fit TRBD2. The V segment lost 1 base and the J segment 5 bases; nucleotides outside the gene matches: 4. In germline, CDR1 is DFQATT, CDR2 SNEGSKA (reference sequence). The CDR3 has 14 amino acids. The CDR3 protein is CSARGAGGPETQYF. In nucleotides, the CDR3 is TGCAGTGCTAGAGGAGCGGGGGGGCCGGAGACCCAGTACTTC.

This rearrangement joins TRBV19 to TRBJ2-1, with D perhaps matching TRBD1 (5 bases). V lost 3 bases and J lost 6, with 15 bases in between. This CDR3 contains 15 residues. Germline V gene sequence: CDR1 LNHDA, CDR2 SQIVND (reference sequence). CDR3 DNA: TGTGCCAGTAGTATGGGAAGGGGCACCATCAATGAGCAGTTCTTC. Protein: CASSMGRGTINEQFF. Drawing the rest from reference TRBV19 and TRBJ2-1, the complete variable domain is DGGITQSPKYLFRKEGQNVTLSCEQNLNHDAMYWYRQDPGQGLRLIYYSQIVNDFQKGDIAEGYSVSREKKESFPLTVTSAQKNPTAFYLCASSMGRGTINEQFFGPGTRLTVL.

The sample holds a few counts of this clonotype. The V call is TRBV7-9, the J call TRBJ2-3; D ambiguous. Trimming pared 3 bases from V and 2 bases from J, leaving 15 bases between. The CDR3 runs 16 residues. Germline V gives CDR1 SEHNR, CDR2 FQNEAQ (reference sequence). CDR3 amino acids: CASSFGPTDLTDTQYF. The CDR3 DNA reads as TGTGCCAGCAGCTTTGGACCGACGGATCTCACAGATACGCAGTATTTT. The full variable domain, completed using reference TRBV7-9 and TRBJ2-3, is DTGVSQNPRHKITKRGQNVTFRCDPISEHNRLYWYRQTLGQGPEFLTYFQNEAQLEKSRLLSDRFSAERPKGSFSTLEIQRTEQGDSAMYLCASSFGPTDLTDTQYFGPGTRLTVL.

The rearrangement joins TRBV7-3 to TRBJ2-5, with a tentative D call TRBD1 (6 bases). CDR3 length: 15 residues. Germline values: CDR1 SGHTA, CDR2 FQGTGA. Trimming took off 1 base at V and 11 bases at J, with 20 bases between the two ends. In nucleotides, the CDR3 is TGTGCCAGCAGCTTAAACACAGGGACCTACAATGAGCAGTACTTC. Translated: CASSLNTGTYNEQYF.

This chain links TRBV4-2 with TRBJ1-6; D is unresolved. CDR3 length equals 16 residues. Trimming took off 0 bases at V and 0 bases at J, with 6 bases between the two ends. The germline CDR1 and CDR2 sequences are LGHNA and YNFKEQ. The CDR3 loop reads CASSQDVSSYNSPLHF. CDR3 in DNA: TGTGCCAGCAGCCAAGACGTCAGCTCCTATAATTCACCCCTCCACTTT.

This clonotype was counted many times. In DNA form, the CDR3 reads TGCGCCAGCAGCTTGGCAGAGGACACAGATACGCAGTATTTT. This encodes CASSLAEDTDTQYF. The chain links TRBV5-1 to TRBJ2-3; D is uncertain. CDR1 and CDR2 (germline): SGHRS, YFSETQ. Between the trimmed V and J ends, which lost 0 bases and 2 bases, there was a span of 7 bases. The CDR3 contains 14 residues.

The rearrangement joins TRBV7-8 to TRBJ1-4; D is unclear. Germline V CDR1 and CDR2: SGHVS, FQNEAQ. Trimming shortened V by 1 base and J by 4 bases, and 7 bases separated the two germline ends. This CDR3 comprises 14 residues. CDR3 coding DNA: TGTGCCAGCAGCTTAGTAGCAAATAATGAAAAACTGTTTTTT. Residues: CASSLVANNEKLFF.

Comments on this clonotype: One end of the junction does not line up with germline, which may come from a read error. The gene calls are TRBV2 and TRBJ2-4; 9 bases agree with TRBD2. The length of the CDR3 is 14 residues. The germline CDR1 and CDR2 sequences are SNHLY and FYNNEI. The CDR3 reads CASGDQRGVNIQYF. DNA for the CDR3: TGTGCCAGCGGTGATCAGCGGGGGGTAAACATTCAGTACTTC.